This T cell receptor beta chain was recorded in a study of brain T cells in children with intractable seizures. This clone occurred once. The antigen is undetermined. Regarding time point: blood from clinic visit 5 months post-surgery; TSC patient then seizure free. The sequenced cases were selected for having the highest brain T cell transcript signatures. Pre-surgery treatment included at least one anti-epileptic drug. Overall study results and limits: Pre- and post-surgery blood differed in depth, so pre-surgery absences may be undersampling.

Trimming shortened V by 3 bases and J by 0 bases, and 11 bases separated the two germline ends. Germline CDR1 GTSNPN, CDR2 SVGIG (reference sequence). The CDR3 totals 14 residues. Only in-frame clones appear in the TCRdb table, and some are missing; sequencing was by immunoSEQ multiplex PCR. The table has hundreds of thousands of clones, over 90% seen once. The source was peripheral blood, collected roughly 5 months after surgery. The clonotype was recovered from a boy under three years old with tuberous sclerosis and intractable seizures. The chain employs TRBV30 and TRBJ1-1; D is undetermined. CDR3 sequence (DNA): TGTGCCTGGAGAGACGGGATATTGAACACTGAAGCTTTCTTT. Protein product: CAWRDGILNTEAFF.